The subject of this entry is one T cell receptor (beta chain). Its antigen remains unidentified. The sample belongs to a study of Ad26.COV2.S vaccination and SARS-CoV-2 variants. Produced via immunoSEQ multiplex PCR; TCRdb's table is partial and in-frame only. The table includes about 390,000 clones, 75% to 90% detected once. V was pared by 5 bases and J by 5 bases, with 12 bases of the junction left unmatched. The CDR3 has 16 residues. Germline lookup yields CDR1 SGHNT and CDR2 YENEEA. Noted treatment: approximately 18 received Ad26.COV2.S at low or high dose, single or two shots; a few received placebo; per-sample allocation not given. Each sample was drawn 63 days after the first injection (of vaccine or placebo). General study points: The TCR-based breadth and depth measures might underestimate overall T cell responses. Placebo recipients trailed vaccine recipients in spike-specific TCR breadth.

This sequence originates from a person between 18 and 60 years old who received the Ad26.COV2.S COVID-19 vaccine or a placebo. Sample: peripheral blood, taken in a trial of Ad26.COV2.S vaccine versus placebo. The V and J genes are TRBV11-3 and TRBJ2-3; the match to TRBD2 covers 8 bases. Written as DNA, the CDR3 is TGTGCCAGCAGCCAAGGACTGGCGGGGGGTCGAGATACGCAGTATTTT. Translated, it gives CASSQGLAGGRDTQYF. The whole variable domain, remainder taken from reference TRBV11-3 and TRBJ2-3, is EAGVVQSPRYKIIEKKQPVAFWCNPISGHNTLYWYLQNLGQGPELLIRYENEEAVDDSQLPKDRFSAERLKGVDSTLKIQPAELGDSAVYLCASSQGLAGGRDTQYFGPGTRLTVL.